This is a list of T cell receptor beta chains from one sample in a study of cytomegalovirus exposure and HLA in healthy donors. Here immunoSEQ multiplex PCR was the method, and the copy in TCRdb shows in-frame clones only, minus some. The sample data list approximately 120,000 clones. Sample: PBMCs. These receptor sequences come from a man in his late teens or twenties in good health and CMV-seronegative. The CDR3 runs from the conserved cysteine through the conserved F or W. A D gene is named only where the DNA matches it firmly.

d_gene	v_gene	j_gene	CDR3aa	CDR3nt
-	TRBV11-2	TRBJ2-3	CASSYSRDFSTDTQYF	TGTGCCAGCAGCTACTCCAGGGACTTTAGCACAGATACGCAGTATTTT
-	TRBV19	TRBJ2-3	CASSRFGATDTQYF	TGTGCCAGTAGTAGGTTCGGAGCCACCGATACGCAGTATTTT
-	TRBV5-1	TRBJ2-7	CASSEFGSSSYEQYF	TGCGCCAGCAGTGAGTTTGGTTCAAGCTCCTACGAGCAGTACTTC
-	TRBV11-2	TRBJ2-1	CASSLIGLAMYNEQFF	TGTGCCAGCAGCTTAATCGGGCTAGCGATGTACAATGAGCAGTTCTTC
TRBD1	TRBV29-1	TRBJ1-1	CSVDRGTLNTEAFF	TGCAGCGTTGACAGGGGGACCCTGAACACTGAAGCTTTCTTT
TRBD1	TRBV27	TRBJ2-7	CASSTLQGNEQYF	TGTGCCAGCAGTACTCTACAGGGGAACGAGCAGTACTTC
-	TRBV9	TRBJ2-1	CASSLDSPYNEQFF	TGTGCCAGCAGCTTAGACAGTCCATACAATGAGCAGTTCTTC
TRBD1	TRBV29-1	TRBJ1-1	CSGGTGNRMNTEAFF	TGCAGCGGAGGGACAGGGAACCGGATGAACACTGAAGCTTTCTTT
TRBD1	TRBV6-1	TRBJ2-7	CASSEAGTATYEQYF	TGTGCCAGCAGTGAAGCTGGGACAGCCACCTACGAGCAGTACTTC
TRBD1	TRBV6-1	TRBJ2-7	CASSAVGQGFGEQYF	TGTGCCAGCAGTGCCGTTGGACAGGGGTTTGGGGAGCAGTACTTC
TRBD1	TRBV5-1	TRBJ2-7	CASSSNPRGISYEQYF	TGCGCCAGCAGCTCGAACCCCAGGGGGATTTCCTACGAGCAGTACTTC
TRBD1	TRBV28	TRBJ1-1	CASSSSGQGKAFF	TGTGCCAGCAGTTCGTCGGGACAGGGAAAAGCTTTCTTT
-	TRBV5-6	TRBJ2-2	CASSLAVFGELFF	TGTGCCAGCAGCTTGGCGGTCTTCGGGGAGCTGTTTTTT
-	TRBV9	TRBJ2-1	CASSVVADNEQFF	TGTGCCAGCAGCGTAGTCGCGGACAATGAGCAGTTCTTC
-	TRBV14	TRBJ1-2	CASSQAGNYGYTF	TGTGCCAGCAGCCAAGCAGGAAACTATGGCTACACCTTC
-	TRBV30	TRBJ2-7	CAWSVLGSPYEQYF	TGTGCCTGGAGTGTACTGGGCAGCCCATACGAGCAGTACTTC
-	TRBV29-1	TRBJ2-5	CSVEPGQETQYF	TGCAGCGTTGAGCCGGGCCAAGAGACCCAGTACTTC
-	TRBV30	TRBJ1-2	CAWSVAGTGGYTF	TGTGCCTGGAGTGTAGCGGGGACGGGTGGCTACACCTTC
TRBD2	TRBV30	TRBJ2-3	CAWSRGSGGTDTQYF	TGTGCCTGGAGTAGGGGTAGCGGGGGCACAGATACGCAGTATTTT
TRBD1	TRBV29-1	TRBJ1-2	CSSDRGPFGYTF	TGCAGCAGCGACAGGGGCCCCTTCGGCTACACCTTC
TRBD2	TRBV27	TRBJ2-7	CASSPTSETYEQYF	TGTGCCAGCAGCCCCACTAGCGAAACCTACGAGCAGTACTTC
TRBD2	TRBV5-5	TRBJ2-7	CASSFGLAGVKEQYF	TGTGCCAGCAGCTTTGGACTAGCGGGAGTGAAGGAGCAGTACTTC
-	TRBV5-1	TRBJ1-1	CASSLGAGLNPEAFF	TGCGCCAGCAGCCTGGGGGCGGGTCTGAATCCTGAAGCTTTCTTT